What follows are 26 T cell receptor beta chains derived from one specimen sequenced in a study of blood T cell repertoires in COVID-19. Sequenced by immunoSEQ multiplex PCR; TCRdb stores in-frame clones only, minus some. The sample has over 12,000 clones, 75% to 90% seen once; the top ten hold approximately 15%. The specimen was peripheral blood. These receptor sequences come from a human donor in a cohort sampled during active COVID-19.

This clone was detected only once. CDR3 amino acids: CASSLWEGARGYTF. In nucleotides, the CDR3 is TGTGCCAGCAGCTTATGGGAAGGGGCACGTGGCTACACCTTC. The chain has TRBV7-2 and TRBJ1-2, with D perhaps TRBD1 (5 bases). In germline, CDR1 is SGHTA, CDR2 FQGNSA. The CDR3 runs 14 residues. Between the trimmed V and J ends, which lost 2 bases and 7 bases, there was a span of 14 bases.

The chain couples TRBV5-1 to TRBJ2-2, with 8 bases matching TRBD1. The CDR3 loop spans 16 amino acids. Germline CDR1 reads SGHRS; CDR2 reads YFSETQ. V lost 3 bases, J lost 4 bases, and 8 bases stayed unmatched. CDR3 bases: TGCGCCAGCAGCTCGACCGGGACAGGACCCACCGGGGAGCTGTTTTTT. It encodes CASSSTGTGPTGELFF. The whole variable domain, filled in from reference TRBV5-1 and TRBJ2-2, reads KAGVTQTPRYLIKTRGQQVTLSCSPISGHRSVSWYQQTPGQGLQFLFEYFSETQRNKGNFPGRFSGRQFSNSRSEMNVSTLELGDSALYLCASSSTGTGPTGELFFGEGSRLTVL.

V and J are TRBV20-1 and TRBJ1-2; 8 positions agree with TRBD1. V shed 3 bases and J 6 bases; nucleotides not matched to a gene: 12. The germline CDR1 and CDR2 sequences are DFQATT and SNEGSKA (reference sequence). The length of the CDR3 is 15 residues. The CDR3 here is CSASSGTGQGNGYTF. CDR3 DNA: TGCAGTGCTAGTTCCGGGACAGGACAGGGTAATGGCTACACCTTC.

A single count supports this clone. The chain carries TRBV6-1 and TRBJ2-7; no clear D gene. CDR1 MNHNS and CDR2 SASEGT come from the germline V gene. Trimming cost V 2 bases and J 2 bases, with 10 bases left between them. The CDR3 has 14 residues. The CDR3 region has the DNA TGTGCCAGCAGTGAAAACAGAAATACCTACGAGCAGTACTTC. Its protein product is CASSENRNTYEQYF.

The chain couples TRBV6-5 to TRBJ1-2; 9 bases align to TRBD1. The trim removed 2 bases at V and 8 bases at J, leaving 12 bases unmatched. Germline V CDR1 and CDR2: MNHEY, SVGAGI. The CDR3 runs 16 residues. The CDR3 reads CASSYGTGRQGGGYTF. The CDR3 DNA reads TGTGCCAGCAGTTACGGGACAGGGCGACAGGGCGGAGGCTACACCTTC.

The CDR3 sequence: CASSPGQGLGNTIYF. In DNA, the CDR3 is TGTGCCAGCAGCCCGGGACAGGGGCTTGGAAACACCATATATTTT. The chain joins TRBV5-4 to TRBJ1-3; 10 bases match TRBD1. CDR1 is SGHNT, CDR2 YYREEE, per germline (reference sequence). This CDR3 contains 15 residues. V trimming: 4 bases; J trimming: 3 bases; junction bases outside the gene matches: 4.

The chain joins TRBV5-1 to TRBJ1-1; TRBD1 is a possible D gene (5 bases). The CDR3 contains 15 residues. V gave up 4 bases and J gave up 1 base, with 14 bases separating them. Per germline, CDR1 SGHRS and CDR2 YFSETQ. The CDR3 loop is CASSAIAGGNTEAFF. For the CDR3, the DNA is TGCGCCAGCAGCGCCATTGCGGGGGGGAACACTGAAGCTTTCTTT.

Here the CDR3 DNA reads TGTGCCAGCAGCCAAGATCTTCTGGCGGGGGGGCCCAGAATCTCTGGGGCCAACGTCCTGACTTTC. As protein: CASSQDLLAGGPRISGANVLTF. This rearrangement joins TRBV4-2 to TRBJ2-6, with TRBD2 matching 9 bases. Trimming took 0 bases from V and 0 from J; bases not matched to a gene: 15. Germline V gives CDR1 LGHNA, CDR2 YNFKEQ. The CDR3 totals 22 residues.

This clone is a singleton in its sample. J is TRBJ1-2 and V is TRBV3-1 (or the pseudogene TRBV3-2); D perhaps matches TRBD1 (6 bases). Germline V lookup: CDR1 LGHDT, CDR2 YNNKEL (reference sequence). CDR3 length equals 16 residues. V was shortened by 4 bases and J by 1 base, with 16 bases between the two germline ends. Here the CDR3 DNA reads TGTGCCAGCAGCCCGACTACAGGGAGCTTTAACTATGGCTACACCTTC. This encodes CASSPTTGSFNYGYTF.

The CDR3 reads CASSSGTRNPGEQYF. CDR3 DNA: TGCGCCAGCAGTTCCGGGACTCGCAACCCGGGGGAGCAGTACTTC. The chain uses TRBV5-1 and TRBJ2-7, with D possibly being TRBD2 (6 bases). This CDR3 has 15 residues. V lost 5 bases, J lost 7 bases, and 22 bases lay in between. In germline, CDR1 is SGHRS, CDR2 YFSETQ.

This rearrangement joins TRBV6-6 to TRBJ2-1, with 10 bases matching TRBD2. CDR3 size: 13 residues. V gave up 6 bases and J gave up 10 bases; unmatched junction bases: 6. Germline CDR1 and CDR2: MNHNY and SVGAGI (reference sequence). The CDR3 loop reads CASSKSSGGEQFF. The CDR3 nucleotides read TGTGCCAGCAGCAAAAGTAGCGGGGGGGAGCAGTTCTTC.

The chain links TRBV7-9 to TRBJ1-6, with D possibly TRBD1 on 5 matching bases. Trimming left V 10 bases short and J 7 bases short, with 14 bases between. Germline assignment: CDR1 SEHNR and CDR2 FQNEAQ (reference sequence). This CDR3 has 13 residues. The CDR3, as DNA: TGTGCCACCACCGGACACGGGAATTCACCCCTCCACTTT. Its protein product is CATTGHGNSPLHF.

The chain joins TRBV7-8 to TRBJ2-7, with D possibly being TRBD1 (6 bases). The CDR3 totals 13 residues. Between the trimmed V and J ends, which lost 10 bases and 2 bases, there was a span of 15 bases. The germline CDR1 and CDR2 sequences are SGHVS and FQNEAQ. The CDR3 protein is CAIAGTLPYEQYF. CDR3 sequence (DNA): TGTGCCATCGCCGGGACACTACCCTACGAGCAGTACTTC.

This clone came up a few times. The rearrangement joins TRBV7-9 to TRBJ2-7; possible D gene TRBD2, 5 bases. Looked up from germline, CDR1 is SEHNR and CDR2 is FQNEAQ (reference sequence). This CDR3 comprises 13 residues. V lost 0 bases and J 6 bases, leaving 9 bases between the germline ends. The CDR3 spells CASSLASGSEQYF. CDR3 nucleotides: TGTGCCAGCAGCTTAGCGAGTGGGAGCGAGCAGTACTTC.

This clone was seen just once. The chain is built from TRBV7-2 and TRBJ2-7; 9 nucleotides match TRBD1. Germline V gene sequence: CDR1 SGHTA, CDR2 FQGNSA. V gave up 5 bases and J gave up 5 bases; unmatched junction bases: 13. The CDR3 covers 16 residues. CDR3 in amino acids: CASSKQVTGGYHEQYF. CDR3 DNA: TGTGCCAGCAGCAAACAGGTCACAGGGGGCTACCACGAGCAGTACTTC.

As regards this clone: Other DNA sequences within the sample encode an identical CDR3. This chain uses TRBV6-5 with TRBJ1-5; weak D call: TRBD1 (6 bases). Germline CDR1 is MNHEY and CDR2 is SVGAGI. V lost 0 bases to trimming and J lost 1 base, with 7 bases between them. The CDR3 has 15 amino acids. CDR3 bases: TGTGCCAGCAGTTACTCAGGGGGAAGCAATCAGCCCCAGCATTTT. Translation gives CASSYSGGSNQPQHF.

The J gene is TRBJ2-7, the V gene TRBV5-6, with 10 bases lining up with TRBD1. The CDR3 loop spans 16 amino acids. The germline gives CDR1 SGHDT, CDR2 YYEEEE. Trimming at V came to 4 bases and at J to 3 bases, leaving 10 bases not matched to a gene. The CDR3, as DNA: TGTGCCAGCAGCAGCTCCGGGACAGGGGATCGCTACGAGCAGTACTTC. Translated, it gives CASSSSGTGDRYEQYF.

The chain carries TRBV7-9 and TRBJ1-2, with 10 nucleotides matching TRBD1. V lost 2 bases and J lost 7; bases outside the gene matches: 4. CDR1 and CDR2 (germline): SEHNR, FQNEAQ (reference sequence). The CDR3 loop spans 14 amino acids. For the CDR3, the DNA is TGTGCCAGCAGCTTAACGGGACAGGGGCTTGGCTACACCTTC. Protein: CASSLTGQGLGYTF.

CDR3 nucleotides: TGTGCCAGCAGCTTATGGTCAGGGGGCTCTTCACCCCTCCACTTT. This codes for CASSLWSGGSSPLHF. This chain connects TRBV7-9 to TRBJ1-6; the match to TRBD1 covers 8 bases. The germline V gene has CDR1 SEHNR and CDR2 FQNEAQ (reference sequence). V lost 2 bases and J lost 9; bases outside the gene matches: 6. This CDR3 comprises 15 residues.

The genes are TRBV16 and TRBJ2-3, with D possibly TRBD1 on 6 matching bases. Germline V gene sequence: CDR1 KGHSY, CDR2 FQNENV. Trimming pared 2 bases from V and 1 base from J, leaving 16 bases between. CDR3 length: 17 amino acids. The CDR3 reads CASSQRWGQGRTDTQYF. CDR3 coding DNA: TGTGCCAGCAGCCAACGATGGGGGCAGGGCCGCACAGATACGCAGTATTTT. The variable domain in full, with the rest retrieved from reference TRBV16 and TRBJ2-3, is GEEVAQTPKHLVRGEGQKAKLYCAPIKGHSYVFWYQQVLKNEFKFLISFQNENVFDETGMPKERFSAKCLPNSPCSLEIQATKLEDSAVYFCASSQRWGQGRTDTQYFGPGTRLTVL.

The chain employs TRBV5-4 and TRBJ2-2, with 14 bases lining up with TRBD2. This CDR3 is built from 18 residues. V lost 4 bases, J lost 4 bases, and 9 bases stayed unmatched. Germline values: CDR1 SGHNT, CDR2 YYREEE (reference sequence). The CDR3 protein is CASSPGLAGAVGTGELFF. In DNA form, the CDR3 reads TGTGCCAGCAGCCCGGGACTAGCGGGGGCGGTGGGCACCGGGGAGCTGTTTTTT.

The chain combines TRBV9 with TRBJ2-3; 8 bases fit TRBD2. The germline CDR1 and CDR2 sequences are SGDLS and YYNGEE. Trimming cost V 0 bases and J 3 bases; bases outside gene matches: 9. CDR3 length equals 17 residues. The CDR3 region has the DNA TGTGCCAGCAGCGTAGAGGCCGGGGGGGCAGGTACAGATACGCAGTATTTT. This encodes CASSVEAGGAGTDTQYF.

The chain employs TRBV10-2 and TRBJ1-1; 7 bases line up with TRBD1. The length of the CDR3 is 14 residues. Germline assignment: CDR1 WSHSY and CDR2 SAAADI. The V gene end was trimmed by 4 bases and the J gene end by 3 bases; junction bases not matched to a gene: 5. The CDR3 bases are TGCGCCAGCAGTGTAACAGGGGTGGACACTGAAGCTTTCTTT. It is translated as CASSVTGVDTEAFF.

The chain uses TRBV6-2 or TRBV6-3 and TRBJ2-7; D is unclear. Germline V CDR1 and CDR2: MNHEY, SVGEGT. This CDR3 region has 15 residues. V was pared by 0 bases and J by 1 base, with 10 bases between. CDR3 protein: CASSYSGLNSYEQYF. The CDR3 bases are TGTGCCAGCAGTTACTCGGGCCTGAATTCCTACGAGCAGTACTTC.

In DNA, the CDR3 is TGTGCCAGTAAGGACAGGGGGAGCACAGATACGCAGTATTTT. Residues: CASKDRGSTDTQYF. The V gene is TRBV19, the J gene TRBJ2-3, with 10 nucleotides matching TRBD1. Germline loops: CDR1 LNHDA, CDR2 SQIVND (reference sequence). Trimming cost V 7 bases and J 0 bases; bases outside gene matches: 1. The CDR3 extends over 14 amino acids.

The rearrangement links TRBV9 to TRBJ1-5; TRBD1 matches 8 bases. The CDR3 length is 15 residues. After removal of 3 bases from V and 5 bases from J, the junction contained 7 bases not matched to a gene. The germline gives CDR1 SGDLS, CDR2 YYNGEE. Here the CDR3 reads CASSESGTGYQPQHF. CDR3 nucleotides: TGTGCCAGCAGCGAATCCGGGACAGGTTATCAGCCCCAGCATTTT.